The 22 T cell receptor beta chains given below trace back to one sample, sequenced in a study of blood T cells in healthy people across ages. PCR was performed a second time for 7 to 11 cycles using a sample-barcoded 5' primer and a J-beta primer mix. TCRdb itself ran the 5' RACE reads through MiXCR, one entry per CDR3 protein. This sample carries about 1,400,000 distinct CDR3 sequences, approximately 42% of them seen once, and the ten largest clones take 7% to 9%. The sequenced sample consisted of blood. The source of these receptors is a woman younger than 30 in good health.

The sample holds a few counts of this clonotype. This rearrangement joins TRBV4-1 to TRBJ2-2; the match to TRBD1 covers 8 bases. The J segment lost 4 bases and the V segment lost 4 bases, leaving 8 bases of the junction unmatched. Germline CDR1 is MGHRA and CDR2 is YSYEKL. CDR3 length: 16 amino acids. In nucleotides, the CDR3 is TGCGCCAGCAGCCGGATAGGACAGGGTTTCACCGGGGAGCTGTTTTTT. It specifies CASSRIGQGFTGELFF.

The chain uses TRBV3-1 and TRBJ2-1; D remains unclear. The germline V and J ends were trimmed by 4 bases and 7 bases, with 20 bases remaining between them. Germline CDR1 LGHDT, CDR2 YNNKEL (reference sequence). This CDR3 region has 16 residues. This chain's CDR3 is CASSLSRRIVRNEQFF. CDR3 DNA sequence: TGTGCCAGCAGCCTTAGCAGGCGGATTGTAAGGAATGAGCAGTTCTTC.

The genes are TRBV30 and TRBJ2-4; TRBD2 matches 8 bases. The DNA end favors TRBJ2-7, so the J call may be wrong. The CDR3 is 15 residues long. Germline CDR1 GTSNPN, CDR2 SVGIG (reference sequence). The CDR3 is CAWREPGTRGYEQYF. In DNA, the CDR3 is TGTGCCTGGAGAGAGCCCGGGACTAGGGGCTACGAGCAGTACTTC.

This clonotype was seen just once. The chain couples TRBV4-1 to TRBJ2-1, with 7 positions matching TRBD2. The DNA end is a closer match to TRBJ2-7, so the J assignment may be wrong. Looked up from germline, CDR1 is MGHRA and CDR2 is YSYEKL. CDR3 length: 15 amino acids. CDR3 sequence: CASSQASGKYNEQYF. As DNA, the CDR3 is TGCGCCAGCAGCCAAGCCAGCGGGAAGTACAATGAGCAGTACTTC.

The chain joins TRBV29-1 to TRBJ2-5, with 7 bases matching TRBD1. The J call is uncertain, as TRBJ2-1 better fits the DNA end. This CDR3 contains 13 residues. Germline V gene data show CDR1 as SQVTM and CDR2 as ANQGSEA. The CDR3 coding sequence is TGCAGCGGCGAACAGGGGCACCAAGAGACCCAGTTCTTC. This codes for CSGEQGHQETQFF.

The chain carries TRBV3-1 and TRBJ2-6; TRBD1 matches 10 bases. CDR1 is LGHDT and CDR2 is YNNKEL in the germline V gene (reference sequence). CDR3 length equals 17 residues. V lost 4 bases, J lost 2 bases, and 5 bases stayed unmatched. For the CDR3, the DNA is TGTGCCAGCAGCCGGACAGGGGGAGGAGCTGGGGCCAACGTCCTGACTTTC. Residues: CASSRTGGGAGANVLTF.

This rearrangement joins TRBV7-8 to TRBJ2-2; D unclear. Germline CDR1 reads SGHVS; CDR2 reads FQNEAQ. The CDR3 is 15 amino acids. Trimming took 1 base from V and 5 from J, leaving 11 bases between them. CDR3 nucleotides: TGTGCCAGCAGCTTAGTGTGGCAGTCTACCGGGGAGCTGTTTTTT. Protein sequence: CASSLVWQSTGELFF.

The gene calls are TRBV6-5 and TRBJ2-1; no clear D gene. V lost 2 bases, J lost 5 bases, and 13 bases lay in between. Germline CDR1 and CDR2: MNHEY and SVGAGI. CDR3 length: 15 residues. The CDR3 loop reads CASSYGQGFHNEQFF. CDR3 DNA: TGTGCCAGCAGTTACGGCCAAGGCTTTCACAATGAGCAGTTCTTC.

The DNA for the CDR3 is TGTGCCAGCAGTGATAAGGGGGGGACCCCCAATCAGCCCCAGCATTTT. Protein sequence: CASSDKGGTPNQPQHF. The rearrangement links TRBV2 to TRBJ1-5, with D tentatively TRBD1 (6 bases). Germline-derived CDR1 and CDR2 are SNHLY and FYNNEI. The CDR3 covers 16 residues. V was pared by 3 bases and J by 3 bases, with 15 bases between. Full variable domain (outside the CDR3, taken from reference TRBV2 and TRBJ1-5): EPEVTQTPSHQVTQMGQEVILRCVPISNHLYFYWYRQILGQKVEFLVSFYNNEISEKSEIFDDQFSVERPDGSNFTLKIRSTKLEDSAMYFCASSDKGGTPNQPQHFGDGTRLSIL.

This clonotype was detected a few times. The rearrangement uses TRBV20-1 and TRBJ2-1; TRBD2 matches 7 bases. CDR1 and CDR2 from the germline V gene are DFQATT and SNEGSKA (reference sequence). The J segment lost 3 bases and the V segment lost 6 bases, leaving 5 bases of the junction unmatched. The CDR3 contains 13 residues. This CDR3 is CSALGGGYNEQFF. In nucleotides, the CDR3 is TGCAGTGCGCTGGGGGGGGGCTACAATGAGCAGTTCTTC.

Only a few counts were recorded for this clonotype. V usage is TRBV4-1 and J usage is TRBJ2-1; TRBD2 matches 8 bases. The CDR3 consists of 16 residues. Germline-derived CDR1 and CDR2 are MGHRA and YSYEKL. V lost 1 base, J lost 4 bases, and 6 bases stayed unmatched. DNA for the CDR3: TGCGCCAGCAGCCAAGTTGGCGGGGGGCCATACAATGAGCAGTTCTTC. Translated: CASSQVGGGPYNEQFF.

V usage is TRBV9 and J usage is TRBJ2-1; 7 positions agree with TRBD1. The V segment lost 3 bases and the J segment 2 bases; nucleotides outside the gene matches: 8. The length of the CDR3 is 16 residues. CDR1 is SGDLS, CDR2 YYNGEE, per germline. The CDR3 sequence: CASSAAGTVTYNEQFF. CDR3 bases: TGTGCCAGCAGCGCCGCCGGGACAGTGACCTACAATGAGCAGTTCTTC. Combining the CDR3 with reference TRBV9 and TRBJ2-1 gives the whole variable domain DSGVTQTPKHLITATGQRVTLRCSPRSGDLSVYWYQQSLDQGLQFLIQYYNGEERAKGNILERFSAQQFPDLHSELNLSSLELGDSALYFCASSAAGTVTYNEQFFGPGTRLTVL.

V gene TRBV11-1 combines with J gene TRBJ2-5; D is perhaps TRBD1 (6 bases). The V gene's germline CDR1 is SGHAT and CDR2 FQDESV (reference sequence). The CDR3 spans 12 residues. Trimming stripped 10 bases from V and 2 bases from J, with 11 bases between. DNA of the CDR3: TGTGCCACTCGAAGGGGGCAAGAGACCCAGTACTTC. It encodes CATRRGQETQYF.

This clonotype was counted only a few times. The chain has TRBV27 and TRBJ2-7; D perhaps matches TRBD2 (5 bases). With 1 base removed from V and 2 bases from J, the gap between germline ends came to 9 bases. This CDR3 is 14 amino acids long. CDR1 is MNHEY and CDR2 is SMNVEV in the germline V gene (reference sequence). This CDR3 reads CASSLWESAYEQYF. CDR3 sequence (DNA): TGTGCCAGCAGTTTATGGGAGTCCGCCTACGAGCAGTACTTC.

This clonotype was observed a handful of times. An end of the junction does not agree with germline; a read error may underlie this. V usage is TRBV20-1 and J usage is TRBJ2-3; maybe TRBD2 (5 bases). Germline values: CDR1 DFQATT, CDR2 SNEGSKA (reference sequence). This CDR3 is 15 amino acids long. This CDR3 is CGARDPGKPGDTQYF. As DNA, the CDR3 is TGCGGTGCTAGAGATCCCGGGAAACCCGGGGATACGCAGTATTTT.

This chain uses TRBV7-6 with TRBJ2-7; no reliable D call. The CDR3 contains 14 residues. V dropped 6 bases and J dropped 2 bases, with 14 bases sitting between them. CDR1 SGHVS and CDR2 FNYEAQ come from the germline V gene. CDR3: CASSSVRTPYEQYF. DNA for the CDR3: TGTGCCAGCAGTTCAGTTCGGACCCCCTACGAGCAGTACTTC. Full variable domain (remainder filled in from reference TRBV7-6 and TRBJ2-7): GAGVSQSPRYKVTKRGQDVALRCDPISGHVSLYWYRQALGQGPEFLTYFNYEAQQDKSGLPNDRFSAERPEGSISTLTIQRTEQRDSAMYRCASSSVRTPYEQYFGPGTRLTVT.

The genes are TRBV5-6 and TRBJ2-4; 9 nucleotides align to TRBD1. The DNA matches TRBJ2-7 better at its end, which makes the J call doubtful. The CDR3 runs 14 residues. The germline V gene encodes CDR1 SGHDT and CDR2 YYEEEE. CDR3 nucleotides: TGTGCCAGCATCACCCGGGACAGGGTGCGCGAGCAGTACTTC. The encoded protein is CASITRDRVREQYF.

This clonotype was seen a single time. J is TRBJ1-5 and V is TRBV6-5; 7 positions match TRBD1. In germline, CDR1 is MNHEY, CDR2 SVGAGI. The ends lost 0 bases at V and 0 bases at J; junction bases unmatched: 5. This CDR3 comprises 17 residues. CDR3 loop: CASSYSGTAISNQPQHF. Here the CDR3 DNA reads TGTGCCAGCAGTTACTCTGGGACAGCGATTAGCAATCAGCCCCAGCATTTT.

This clonotype has more than one count but fewer than ten. The rearrangement joins TRBV9 to TRBJ1-2, with a tentative D call TRBD1 (6 bases). Germline V gene sequence: CDR1 SGDLS, CDR2 YYNGEE. Trimming stripped 3 bases from V and 3 bases from J, with 18 bases between. CDR3 length: 16 residues. The CDR3 is CASSGRQEPLDYGYTF. CDR3 in DNA: TGTGCCAGCAGCGGTAGACAGGAGCCTTTAGACTATGGCTACACCTTC.

The chain is built from TRBV27 and TRBJ2-1, with TRBD2 matching 12 bases. With V trimmed by 3 bases and J by 8 bases, 14 bases remained unmatched. The CDR3 runs to 18 residues. The germline V gene encodes CDR1 MNHEY and CDR2 SMNVEV (reference sequence). The CDR3, as DNA: TGTGCCAGCAGTTTTTCCCCTAGCGGGAGGGCCAAAAGTGATGAGCAGTTCTTC. The encoded protein is CASSFSPSGRAKSDEQFF.

The chain couples TRBV5-1 to TRBJ1-5; the D is unclear. This CDR3 comprises 14 residues. V was cut by 0 bases and J by 3 bases, with 7 bases left in between. Germline V gene lookup returns CDR1 SGHRS and CDR2 YFSETQ. CDR3 in DNA: TGCGCCAGCAGCTTGGTGGGATTCAATCAGCCCCAGCATTTT. This sequence encodes CASSLVGFNQPQHF.

J is TRBJ1-1 and V is TRBV20-1, with D hard to call. The CDR3 is made up of 10 amino acids. Per germline, CDR1 DFQATT and CDR2 SNEGSKA (reference sequence). Trimming took off 2 bases at V and 6 bases at J, with 4 bases between the two ends. The CDR3 region has the DNA TGCAGTGCTAGATATCCTGAAGCTTTCTTT. Its translation: CSARYPEAFF.